This T cell receptor (beta chain) came from a study of blood T cell repertoires in COVID-19. The study assigned cohorts using participant-reported clinical history. Using immunoSEQ multiplex PCR, the repertoire was profiled, and TCRdb retains in-frame clones only, with some absent. Among 140,000 or so clones listed, approximately 84% were seen once. This CDR3 has 14 amino acids. Germline V gene sequence: CDR1 SGHRS, CDR2 YFSETQ. V dropped 0 bases and J dropped 8; count of bases not matched to a gene: 4. The TCR was taken from a woman aged 45-65 years with acute COVID-19. V gene TRBV5-1 combines with J gene TRBJ1-4; 7 bases are a match to TRBD1. The sample comprised PBMCs or T cells enriched from blood (not recorded which). CDR3 bases: TGCGCCAGCAGCTTGGGGACAGGCGGGGAAAAACTGTTTTTT. As protein: CASSLGTGGEKLFF.